These T cell receptor beta chains were read from a single sample in a study of blood T cell repertoires in COVID-19. Only in-frame clones appear in the TCRdb table, and some are missing; sequencing was by immunoSEQ multiplex PCR. The sample carries about 120,000 clones, around 81% recorded once. The sequenced sample was peripheral blood. The receptor source for this set is a man in his 60s with acute or convalescent COVID-19. The CDR3 runs from the conserved cysteine through the conserved F or W. D genes are given only for firm matches. Some rows have no size entry. The others give once, few or many, or a class for an expanded clone.

NA	NA	TRBJ1-5	TRBV5-1	CASSLAGQPQHF	TGCGCCAGCAGCTTGGCCGGGCAGCCCCAGCATTTT
many	NA	TRBJ1-6	TRBV6-5	CASKVQTGYNSPLHF	TGTGCCAGCAAGGTCCAGACAGGTTATAATTCACCCCTCCACTTT
NA	TRBD2	TRBJ2-3	TRBV24-1	CATSRGGVDTQYF	TGTGCCACCTCCCGGGGGGGAGTAGATACGCAGTATTTT
NA	TRBD1	TRBJ1-3	TRBV30	CAWSSTGIGNTIYF	TGTGCCTGGAGTTCGACAGGGATTGGAAACACCATATATTTT
few	NA	TRBJ2-3	TRBV7-9	CATLRRGGNTDTQYF	TGTGCCACCCTGCGGCGTGGCGGAAACACAGATACGCAGTATTTT
NA	NA	TRBJ2-7	TRBV5-1	CASRFVGGGSREQYF	TGCGCCAGCAGGTTCGTGGGAGGAGGGTCGCGCGAGCAGTACTTC
NA	NA	TRBJ1-1	TRBV28	CASLTGSYTEAFF	TGTGCCAGCCTGACGGGATCGTACACTGAAGCTTTCTTT
NA	NA	TRBJ1-1	TRBV13	CASSLGGLLMNTEAFF	TGTGCCAGCAGCTTGGGGGGACTACTAATGAACACTGAAGCTTTCTTT
NA	TRBD2	TRBJ2-2	TRBV9	CASSVDPSGDRELFF	TGTGCCAGCAGCGTAGATCCTAGCGGGGACCGGGAGCTGTTTTTT
NA	NA	TRBJ1-2	TRBV3-1/TRBV3-2	CASSQDRRFNGYTF	TGTGCCAGCAGCCAAGATCGCAGGTTCAATGGCTACACCTTC
NA	NA	TRBJ2-7	TRBV6-5	CASSYEGDRSYEQYF	TGTGCCAGCAGTTATGAGGGCGATCGGTCCTACGAGCAGTACTTC
NA	NA	TRBJ2-7	TRBV2	CASSTDTYEQYF	TGTGCCAGCAGTACAGACACCTACGAGCAGTACTTC
NA	NA	TRBJ2-1	TRBV15	CATSRAAKRNNEQFF	TGTGCCACCAGCAGAGCAGCGAAAAGAAACAATGAGCAGTTCTTC
NA	TRBD2	TRBJ2-1	TRBV6-5	CASRRGYNEQFF	TGTGCCAGCAGGCGGGGGTACAATGAGCAGTTCTTC
NA	TRBD1	TRBJ1-2	TRBV4-2	CASSALDRGLYGYTF	TGTGCCAGCAGCGCGCTGGACAGGGGGCTCTATGGCTACACCTTC
NA	NA	TRBJ2-3	TRBV15	CATSRAATYGQYF	TGTGCCACCAGCAGGGCGGCCACTTATGGGCAGTATTTT
NA	TRBD1	TRBJ1-1	TRBV12-5	CASGSSRGNRDRDTEAFF	TGTGCTAGTGGTTCCAGCCGCGGAAACCGGGACAGGGACACTGAAGCTTTCTTT
NA	NA	TRBJ2-5	TRBV7-9	CASSASSFQETQYF	TGTGCCAGCAGCGCCTCTAGCTTTCAAGAGACCCAGTACTTC
NA	NA	TRBJ1-2	TRBV15	CATSRGTTGYGYTF	TGTGCCACCAGCAGAGGAACGACGGGCTATGGCTACACCTTC
NA	NA	TRBJ2-1	TRBV19	CASKRFDSSSYNEQFF	TGTGCCAGTAAGAGGTTTGACTCCAGCTCCTACAATGAGCAGTTCTTC
NA	TRBD1	TRBJ1-6	TRBV10-1	CASKGVGQGDNSPLHF	TGCGCCAGCAAGGGGGTGGGGCAGGGGGACAATTCACCCCTCCACTTT
NA	NA	TRBJ2-2	TRBV19	CASSILIPQGLGELFF	TGTGCCAGTAGTATCCTTATTCCCCAGGGTTTGGGGGAGCTGTTTTTT
NA	NA	TRBJ2-1	TRBV13	CASSLSGGVDEQFF	TGTGCCAGCAGCTTAAGCGGTGGTGTCGATGAGCAGTTCTTC
NA	TRBD2	TRBJ2-7	TRBV19	CASSTRTSGSYEQYF	TGTGCCAGTAGCACGAGGACTAGCGGATCCTACGAGCAGTACTTC
NA	NA	TRBJ1-4	TRBV28	CASSAPRGEKLFF	TGTGCCAGCAGTGCTCCCCGCGGTGAAAAACTGTTTTTT
few	TRBD1	TRBJ1-4	TRBV28	CASSPWTGEEEKLFF	TGTGCCAGCAGTCCCTGGACAGGGGAGGAAGAAAAACTGTTTTTT
NA	NA	TRBJ2-6	TRBV5-4	CASSWDKTSGANVLTF	TGTGCCAGCAGCTGGGACAAAACCTCTGGGGCCAACGTCCTGACTTTC
NA	NA	TRBJ2-1	TRBV9	CASSVVPRLDYNEQFF	TGTGCCAGCAGCGTAGTCCCCCGACTAGATTACAATGAGCAGTTCTTC